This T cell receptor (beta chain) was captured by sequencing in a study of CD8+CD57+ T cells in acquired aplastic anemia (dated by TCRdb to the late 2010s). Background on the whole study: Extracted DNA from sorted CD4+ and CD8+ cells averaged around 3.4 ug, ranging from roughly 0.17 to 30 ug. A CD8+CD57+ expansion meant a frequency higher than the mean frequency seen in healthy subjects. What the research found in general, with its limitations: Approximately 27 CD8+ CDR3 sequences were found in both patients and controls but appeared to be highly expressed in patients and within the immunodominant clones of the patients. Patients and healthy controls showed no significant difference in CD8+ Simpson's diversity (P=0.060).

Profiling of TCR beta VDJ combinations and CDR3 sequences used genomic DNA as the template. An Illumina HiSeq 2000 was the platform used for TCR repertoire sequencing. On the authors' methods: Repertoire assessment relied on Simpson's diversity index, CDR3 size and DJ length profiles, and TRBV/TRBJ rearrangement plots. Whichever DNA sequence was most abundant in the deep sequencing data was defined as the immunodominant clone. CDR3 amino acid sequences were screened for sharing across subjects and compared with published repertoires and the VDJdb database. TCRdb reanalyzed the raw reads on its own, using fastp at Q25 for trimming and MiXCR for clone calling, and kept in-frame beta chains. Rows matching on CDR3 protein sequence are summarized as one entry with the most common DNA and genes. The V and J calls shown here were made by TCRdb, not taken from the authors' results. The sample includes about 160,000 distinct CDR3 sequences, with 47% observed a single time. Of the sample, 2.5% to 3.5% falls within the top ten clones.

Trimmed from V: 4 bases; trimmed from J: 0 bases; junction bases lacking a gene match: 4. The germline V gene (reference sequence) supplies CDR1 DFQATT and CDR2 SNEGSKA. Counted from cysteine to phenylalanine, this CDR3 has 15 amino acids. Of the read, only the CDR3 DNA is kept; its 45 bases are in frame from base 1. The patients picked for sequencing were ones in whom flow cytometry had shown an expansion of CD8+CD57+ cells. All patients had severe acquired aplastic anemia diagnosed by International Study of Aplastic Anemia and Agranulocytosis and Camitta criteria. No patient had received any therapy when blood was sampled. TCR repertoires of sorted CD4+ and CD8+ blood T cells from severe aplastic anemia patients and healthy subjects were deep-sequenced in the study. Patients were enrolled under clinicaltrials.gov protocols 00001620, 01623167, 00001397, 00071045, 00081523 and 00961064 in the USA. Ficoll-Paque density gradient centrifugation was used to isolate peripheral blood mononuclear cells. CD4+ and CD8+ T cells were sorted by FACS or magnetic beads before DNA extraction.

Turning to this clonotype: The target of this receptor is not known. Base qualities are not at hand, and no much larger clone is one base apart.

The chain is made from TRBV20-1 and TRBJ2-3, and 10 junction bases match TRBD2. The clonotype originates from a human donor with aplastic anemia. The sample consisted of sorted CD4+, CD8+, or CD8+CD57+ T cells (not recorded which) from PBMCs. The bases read TGCAGTGCTAATCCGGGACTAGCGAGCACAGATACGCAGTATTTT. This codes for CSANPGLASTDTQYF.